The sample holds a few counts of the clone carrying this T cell receptor (beta chain). The antigen is unknown. TCRdb re-called the 5' RACE reads with MiXCR, one entry per CDR3 protein. The profile covers tens of thousands of distinct CDR3 sequences, with under 30% appearing a single time and around 3.5% taken by the ten largest. V lost 4 bases and J 3 bases, leaving 26 bases between the germline ends. CDR3 size: 18 residues. CDR1 is SGHRS, CDR2 YFSETQ, per germline. Regarding the study as a whole: Tumor memory CD4+ T cell TCR gene usage was found to cluster with blood and lymph node memory CD4+ cells and with lymph node naive CD4+ cells.

The sequenced sample was naive CD4+ T cells sorted from a lymph node. The subset was: naive CD4+ T cells, CD4+CD45RA+CD25-. The TCR was taken from a female donor with breast cancer. This chain joins TRBV5-1 and TRBJ2-7, with a tentative D call TRBD1 (6 bases). In DNA, the CDR3 is TGCGCCAGCAGCCGACGACCCCACACAGGGATTACCGGCTACGAGCAGTACTTC. This gives the protein CASSRRPHTGITGYEQYF. Filled out from reference TRBV5-1 and TRBJ2-7, the complete variable domain reads KAGVTQTPRYLIKTRGQQVTLSCSPISGHRSVSWYQQTPGQGLQFLFEYFSETQRNKGNFPGRFSGRQFSNSRSEMNVSTLELGDSALYLCASSRRPHTGITGYEQYFGPGTRLTVT.